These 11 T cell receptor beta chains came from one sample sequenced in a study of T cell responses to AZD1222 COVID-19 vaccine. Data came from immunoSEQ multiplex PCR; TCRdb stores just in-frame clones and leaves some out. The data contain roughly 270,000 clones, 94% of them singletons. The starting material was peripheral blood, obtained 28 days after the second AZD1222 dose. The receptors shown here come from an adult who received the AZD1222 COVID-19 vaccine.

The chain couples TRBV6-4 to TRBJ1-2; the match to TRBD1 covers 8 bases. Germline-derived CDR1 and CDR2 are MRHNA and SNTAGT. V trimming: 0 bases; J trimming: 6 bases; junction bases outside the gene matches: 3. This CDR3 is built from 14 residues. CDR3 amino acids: CASSDSRTGHGYTF. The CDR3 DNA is TGTGCCAGCAGTGACTCCCGGACAGGGCATGGCTACACCTTC.

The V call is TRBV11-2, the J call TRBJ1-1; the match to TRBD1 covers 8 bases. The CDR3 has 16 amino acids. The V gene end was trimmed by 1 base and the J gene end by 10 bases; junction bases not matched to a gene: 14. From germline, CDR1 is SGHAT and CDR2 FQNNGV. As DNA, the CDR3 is TGTGCCAGCAGCTTAGTATGGGGCAGGGGGCGTGGAGGAGCTTTCTTT. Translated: CASSLVWGRGRGGAFF.

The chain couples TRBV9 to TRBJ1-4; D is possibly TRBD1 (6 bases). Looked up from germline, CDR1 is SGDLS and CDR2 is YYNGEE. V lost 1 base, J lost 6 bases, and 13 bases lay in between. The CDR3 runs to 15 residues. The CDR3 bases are TGTGCCAGCAGCGTACAGGGACAACCTTATGAAAAACTGTTTTTT. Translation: CASSVQGQPYEKLFF. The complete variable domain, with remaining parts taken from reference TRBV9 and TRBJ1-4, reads DSGVTQTPKHLITATGQRVTLRCSPRSGDLSVYWYQQSLDQGLQFLIQYYNGEERAKGNILERFSAQQFPDLHSELNLSSLELGDSALYFCASSVQGQPYEKLFFGSGTQLSVL.

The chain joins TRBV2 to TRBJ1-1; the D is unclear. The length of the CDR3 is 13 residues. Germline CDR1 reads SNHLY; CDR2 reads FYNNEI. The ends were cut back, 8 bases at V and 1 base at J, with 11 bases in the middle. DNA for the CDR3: TGTGCCAGCCTGGGCACCCCGAACACTGAAGCTTTCTTT. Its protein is CASLGTPNTEAFF.

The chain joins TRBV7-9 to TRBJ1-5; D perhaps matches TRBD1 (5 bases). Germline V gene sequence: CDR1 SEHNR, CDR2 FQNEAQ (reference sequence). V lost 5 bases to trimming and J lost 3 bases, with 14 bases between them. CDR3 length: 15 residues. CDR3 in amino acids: CASSAGLTTNQPQHF. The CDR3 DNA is TGTGCCAGCAGCGCGGGACTAACCACCAATCAGCCCCAGCATTTT.

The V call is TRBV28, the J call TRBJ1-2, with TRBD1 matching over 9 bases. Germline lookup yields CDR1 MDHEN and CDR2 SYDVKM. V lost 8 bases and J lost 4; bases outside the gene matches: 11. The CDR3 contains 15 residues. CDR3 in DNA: TGTGCCAGCGGACCAGTGACAGGGGGGATCTATGGCTACACCTTC. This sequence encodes CASGPVTGGIYGYTF.

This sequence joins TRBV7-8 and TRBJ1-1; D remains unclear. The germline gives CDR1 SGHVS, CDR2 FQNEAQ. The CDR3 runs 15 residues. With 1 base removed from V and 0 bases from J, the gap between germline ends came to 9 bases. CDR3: CASSLVRGLNTEAFF. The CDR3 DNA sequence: TGTGCCAGCAGCTTAGTTCGGGGTTTGAACACTGAAGCTTTCTTT. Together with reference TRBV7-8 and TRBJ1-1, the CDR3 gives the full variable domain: GAGVSQSPRYKVAKRGQDVALRCDPISGHVSLFWYQQALGQGPEFLTYFQNEAQLDKSGLPSDRFFAERPEGSVSTLKIQRTQQEDSAVYLCASSLVRGLNTEAFFGQGTRLTVV.

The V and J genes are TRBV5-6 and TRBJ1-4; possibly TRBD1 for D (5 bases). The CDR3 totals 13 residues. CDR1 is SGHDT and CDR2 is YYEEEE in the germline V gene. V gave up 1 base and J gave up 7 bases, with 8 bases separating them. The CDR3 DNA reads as TGTGCCAGCAGCTTGCCGGGGGGTGAAAAACTGTTTTTT. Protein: CASSLPGGEKLFF. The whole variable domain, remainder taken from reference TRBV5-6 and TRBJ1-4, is DAGVTQSPTHLIKTRGQQVTLRCSPKSGHDTVSWYQQALGQGPQFIFQYYEEEERQRGNFPDRFSGHQFPNYSSELNVNALLLGDSALYLCASSLPGGEKLFFGSGTQLSVL.

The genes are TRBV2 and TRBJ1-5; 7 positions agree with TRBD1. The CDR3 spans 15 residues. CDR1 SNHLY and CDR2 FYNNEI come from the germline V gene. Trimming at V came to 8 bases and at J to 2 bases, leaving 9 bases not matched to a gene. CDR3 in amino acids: CASSVRGTGNQPQHF. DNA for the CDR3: TGTGCCAGCTCAGTGAGGGGGACAGGCAATCAGCCCCAGCATTTT.

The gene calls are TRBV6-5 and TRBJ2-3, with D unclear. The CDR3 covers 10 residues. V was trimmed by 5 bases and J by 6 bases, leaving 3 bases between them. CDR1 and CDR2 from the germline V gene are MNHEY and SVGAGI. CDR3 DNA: TGTGCCAGCAGTACGGATACGCAGTATTTT. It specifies CASSTDTQYF.

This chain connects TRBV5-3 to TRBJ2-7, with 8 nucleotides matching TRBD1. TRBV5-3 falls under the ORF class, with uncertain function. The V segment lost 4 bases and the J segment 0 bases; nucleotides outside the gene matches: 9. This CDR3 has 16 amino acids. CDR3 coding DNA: TGTGCCAGAAGCGCCCGGACAGGGTCTAGCTCCTACGAGCAGTACTTC. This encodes CARSARTGSSSYEQYF.